This TCR beta chain was identified during a study of blood T cell repertoires in COVID-19. Study-wide background: Spain, Italy and the United States supplied samples that represented acute and convalescent COVID-19.

Some clones are missing from TCRdb's copy, which holds only in-frame ones; the method was immunoSEQ multiplex PCR. The data contain 150,000 to 190,000 clones, roughly 72% of them singletons. In germline, CDR1 is SGHRS, CDR2 YFSETQ. The CDR3 consists of 19 residues. V gave up 0 bases and J gave up 0 bases, with 19 bases separating them. Sequencing was carried out using peripheral blood. The chain combines TRBV5-1 with TRBJ2-1; D might be TRBD2 (6 bases). The TCR sequence derives from an elderly woman with acute or convalescent COVID-19. The CDR3 region is CASSLVAVGGVSSYNEQFF. CDR3 DNA: TGCGCCAGCAGCTTGGTTGCTGTGGGCGGGGTGAGCTCCTACAATGAGCAGTTCTTC.